This paragraph reports one T cell receptor beta chain. This entry comes from a study of blood T cell repertoires in COVID-19. Overall study context: The United States, Italy and Spain supplied acute and convalescent COVID-19 samples. Sources were T cells, B-cell-depleted T cells, or PBMCs; the material itself was cDNA or gDNA.

This CDR3 has 17 residues. V dropped 4 bases and J dropped 0; count of bases not matched to a gene: 9. Germline CDR1 SGHKS, CDR2 YYEKEE (reference sequence). Original data processing: The assay estimated nucleated cells by amplifying reference gene primers. The protocol was immunoSEQ multiplex PCR, while the TCRdb copy is restricted to in-frame clones and leaves out a portion. The V and J calls and the clone size are those of that table, but D and trimming were determined from the DNA. Of approximately 400,000 clones in the sample, roughly 77% were seen once. This sequence was found in a human donor with acute or convalescent COVID-19. The donor label of this sample is uncertain. Sequenced: peripheral blood. V gene TRBV5-5 combines with J gene TRBJ1-5; TRBD1 agrees at 8 bases. CDR3 protein: CASSPGTGTTSNQPQHF. The CDR3 DNA sequence: TGTGCCAGCAGCCCCGGGACAGGAACTACTAGCAATCAGCCCCAGCATTTT.